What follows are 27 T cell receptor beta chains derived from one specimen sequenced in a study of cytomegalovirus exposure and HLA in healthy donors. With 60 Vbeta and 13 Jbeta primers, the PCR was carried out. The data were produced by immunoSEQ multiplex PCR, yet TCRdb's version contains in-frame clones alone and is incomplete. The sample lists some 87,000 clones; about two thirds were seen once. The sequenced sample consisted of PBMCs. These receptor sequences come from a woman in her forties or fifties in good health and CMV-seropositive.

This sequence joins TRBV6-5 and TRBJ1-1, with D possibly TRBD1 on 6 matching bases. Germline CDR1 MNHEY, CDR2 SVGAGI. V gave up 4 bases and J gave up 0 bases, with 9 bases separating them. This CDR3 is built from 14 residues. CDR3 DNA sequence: TGTGCCAGCAGTTTACAGGGCGTGAACACTGAAGCTTTCTTT. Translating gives CASSLQGVNTEAFF.

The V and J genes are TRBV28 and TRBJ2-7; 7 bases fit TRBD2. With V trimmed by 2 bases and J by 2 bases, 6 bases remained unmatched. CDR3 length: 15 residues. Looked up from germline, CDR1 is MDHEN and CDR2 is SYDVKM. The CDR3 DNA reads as TGTGCCAGCAGTTTACCGGGAGGAACAGCCTACGAGCAGTACTTC. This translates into CASSLPGGTAYEQYF.

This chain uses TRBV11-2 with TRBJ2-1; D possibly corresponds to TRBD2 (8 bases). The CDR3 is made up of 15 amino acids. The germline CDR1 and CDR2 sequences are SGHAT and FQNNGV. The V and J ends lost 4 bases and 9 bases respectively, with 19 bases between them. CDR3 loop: CASSSGGTVPSEQFF. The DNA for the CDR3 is TGTGCCAGCAGCTCGGGGGGGACAGTTCCCAGTGAGCAGTTCTTC.

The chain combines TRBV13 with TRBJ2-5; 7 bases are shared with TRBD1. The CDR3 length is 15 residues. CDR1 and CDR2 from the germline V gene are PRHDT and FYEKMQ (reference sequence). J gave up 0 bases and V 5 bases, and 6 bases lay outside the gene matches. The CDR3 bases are TGTGCCAGCAGCCCCGGGACAGCATACCAAGAGACCCAGTACTTC. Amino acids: CASSPGTAYQETQYF.

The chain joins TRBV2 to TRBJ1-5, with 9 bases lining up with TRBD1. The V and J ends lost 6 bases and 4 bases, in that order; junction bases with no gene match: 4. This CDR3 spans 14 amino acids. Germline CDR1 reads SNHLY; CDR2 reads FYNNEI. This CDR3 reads CASRAGTGNQPQHF. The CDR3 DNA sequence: TGTGCCAGCAGAGCCGGGACAGGGAATCAGCCCCAGCATTTT.

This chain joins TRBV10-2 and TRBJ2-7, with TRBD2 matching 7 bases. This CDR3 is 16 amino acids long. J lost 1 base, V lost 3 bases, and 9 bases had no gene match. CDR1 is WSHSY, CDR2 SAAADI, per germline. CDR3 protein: CASSDRFGTTSYEQYF. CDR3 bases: TGCGCCAGCAGTGATAGGTTTGGGACTACTTCCTACGAGCAGTACTTC.

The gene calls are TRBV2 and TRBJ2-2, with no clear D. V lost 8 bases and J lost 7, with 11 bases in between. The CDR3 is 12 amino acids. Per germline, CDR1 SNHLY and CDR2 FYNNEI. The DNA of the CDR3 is TGTGCCAGCCTATCCGACAACGGGGAGCTGTTTTTT. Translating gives CASLSDNGELFF.

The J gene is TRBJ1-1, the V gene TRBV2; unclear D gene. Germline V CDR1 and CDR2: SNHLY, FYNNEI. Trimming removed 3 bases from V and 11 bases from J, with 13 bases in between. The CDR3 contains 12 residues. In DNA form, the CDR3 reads TGTGCCAGCAGTGAGATTGCGGAGTTGGCTTTCTTT. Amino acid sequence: CASSEIAELAFF.

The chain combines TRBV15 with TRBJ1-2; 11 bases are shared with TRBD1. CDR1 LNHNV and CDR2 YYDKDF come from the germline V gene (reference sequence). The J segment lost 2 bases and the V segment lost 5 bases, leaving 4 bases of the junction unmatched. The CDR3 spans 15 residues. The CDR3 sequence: CATSGQGATNYGYTF. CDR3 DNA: TGTGCCACCAGCGGACAGGGGGCGACCAACTATGGCTACACCTTC.

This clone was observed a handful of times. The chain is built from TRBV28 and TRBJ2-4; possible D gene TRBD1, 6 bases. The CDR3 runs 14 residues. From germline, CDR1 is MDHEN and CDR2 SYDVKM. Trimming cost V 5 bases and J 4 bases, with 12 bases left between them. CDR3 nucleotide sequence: TGTGCCAGCAGTCCCGTAGGGGGTAAAAACATTCAGTACTTC. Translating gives CASSPVGGKNIQYF.

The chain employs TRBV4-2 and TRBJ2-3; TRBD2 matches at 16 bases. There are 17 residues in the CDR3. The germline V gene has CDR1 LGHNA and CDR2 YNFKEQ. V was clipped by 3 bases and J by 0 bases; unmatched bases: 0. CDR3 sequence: CASSQGLAGGSTDTQYF. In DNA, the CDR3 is TGTGCCAGCAGCCAGGGACTAGCGGGAGGGAGCACAGATACGCAGTATTTT.

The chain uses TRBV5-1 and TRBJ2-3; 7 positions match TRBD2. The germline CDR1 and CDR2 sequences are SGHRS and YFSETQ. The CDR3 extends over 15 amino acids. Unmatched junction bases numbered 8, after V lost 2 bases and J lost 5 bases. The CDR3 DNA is TGCGCCAGCAGCTTAGCGGGAACTCCCGGAGATACGCAGTATTTT. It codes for CASSLAGTPGDTQYF.

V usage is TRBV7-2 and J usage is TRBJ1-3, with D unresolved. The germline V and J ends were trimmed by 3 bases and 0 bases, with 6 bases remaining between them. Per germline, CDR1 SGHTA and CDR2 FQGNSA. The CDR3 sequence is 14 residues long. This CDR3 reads CASSLIASGNTIYF. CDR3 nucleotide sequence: TGTGCCAGCAGCTTGATAGCCTCTGGAAACACCATATATTTT. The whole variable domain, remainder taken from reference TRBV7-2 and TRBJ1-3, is GAGVSQSPSNKVTEKGKDVELRCDPISGHTALYWYRQSLGQGLEFLIYFQGNSAPDKSGLPSDRFSAERTGGSVSTLTIQRTQQEDSAVYLCASSLIASGNTIYFGEGSWLTVV.

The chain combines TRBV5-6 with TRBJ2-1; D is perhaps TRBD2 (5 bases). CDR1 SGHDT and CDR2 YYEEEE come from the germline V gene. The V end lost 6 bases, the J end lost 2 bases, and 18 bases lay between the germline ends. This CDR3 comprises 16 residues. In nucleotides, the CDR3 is TGTGCCAGCACCCGCGGGTTAGCGCGAACCTACAATGAGCAGTTCTTC. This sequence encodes CASTRGLARTYNEQFF.

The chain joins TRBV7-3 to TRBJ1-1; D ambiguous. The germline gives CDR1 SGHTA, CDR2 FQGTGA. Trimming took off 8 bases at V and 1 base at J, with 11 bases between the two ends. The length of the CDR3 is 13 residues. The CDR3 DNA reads TGTGCCAGCTCCCGGACTCCGAACACTGAAGCTTTCTTT. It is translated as CASSRTPNTEAFF.

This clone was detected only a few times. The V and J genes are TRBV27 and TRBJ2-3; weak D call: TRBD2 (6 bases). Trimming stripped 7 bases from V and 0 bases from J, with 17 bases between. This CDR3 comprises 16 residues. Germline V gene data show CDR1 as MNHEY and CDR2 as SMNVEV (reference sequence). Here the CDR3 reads CASTPTGGASTDTQYF. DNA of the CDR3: TGTGCCAGCACCCCAACCGGGGGTGCTAGCACAGATACGCAGTATTTT.

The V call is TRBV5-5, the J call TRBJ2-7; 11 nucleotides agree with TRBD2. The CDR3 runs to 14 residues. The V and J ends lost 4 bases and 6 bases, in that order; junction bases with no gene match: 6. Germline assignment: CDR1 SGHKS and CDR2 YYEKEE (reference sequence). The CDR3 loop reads CASSQLAGVSEQYF. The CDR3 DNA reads TGTGCCAGCAGCCAACTAGCGGGAGTGTCCGAGCAGTACTTC.

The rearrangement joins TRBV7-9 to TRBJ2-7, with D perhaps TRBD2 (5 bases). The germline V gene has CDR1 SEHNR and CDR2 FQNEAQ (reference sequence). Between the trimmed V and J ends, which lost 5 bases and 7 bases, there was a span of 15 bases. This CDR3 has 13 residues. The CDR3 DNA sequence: TGTGCCAGCAGCCTCAGTGACCCGGGGGAGCAGTACTTC. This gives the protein CASSLSDPGEQYF.

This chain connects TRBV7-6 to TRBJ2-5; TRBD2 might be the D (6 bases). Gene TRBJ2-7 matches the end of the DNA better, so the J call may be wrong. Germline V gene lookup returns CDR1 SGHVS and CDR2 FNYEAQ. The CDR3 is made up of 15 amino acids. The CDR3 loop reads CASSLVSRDLGEQYF. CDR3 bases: TGTGCCAGCAGCTTAGTTTCGCGGGATCTGGGCGAGCAGTACTTC.

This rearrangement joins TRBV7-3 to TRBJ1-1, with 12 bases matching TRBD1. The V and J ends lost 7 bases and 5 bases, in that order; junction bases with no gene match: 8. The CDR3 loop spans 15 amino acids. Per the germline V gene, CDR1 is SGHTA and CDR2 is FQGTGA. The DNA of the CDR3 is TGTGCCAGCACGGGACAGGGGGCGGTAGGGACTGAAGCTTTCTTT. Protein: CASTGQGAVGTEAFF.

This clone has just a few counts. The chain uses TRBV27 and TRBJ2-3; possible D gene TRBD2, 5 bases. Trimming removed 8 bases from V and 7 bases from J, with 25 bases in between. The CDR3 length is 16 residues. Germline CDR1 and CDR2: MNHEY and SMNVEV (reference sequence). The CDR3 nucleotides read TGTGCCAGCGGCCAGGCGGACTGGGATTTAAGGAATACGCAGTATTTT. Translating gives CASGQADWDLRNTQYF.

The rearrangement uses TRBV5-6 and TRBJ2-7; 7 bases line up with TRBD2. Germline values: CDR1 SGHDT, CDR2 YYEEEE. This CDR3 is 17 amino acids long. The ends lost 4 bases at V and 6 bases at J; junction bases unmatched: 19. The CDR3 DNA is TGTGCCAGCAGCCGACGGGATACGGGACTACTTTGGGGCGAGCAGTACTTC. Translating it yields CASSRRDTGLLWGEQYF.

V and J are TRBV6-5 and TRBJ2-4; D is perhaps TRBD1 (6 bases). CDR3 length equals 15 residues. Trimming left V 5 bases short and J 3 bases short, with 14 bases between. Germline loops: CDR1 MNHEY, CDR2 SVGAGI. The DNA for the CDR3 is TGTGCCAGCAGTCGACAGGTTCGAGGCAAAAACATTCAGTACTTC. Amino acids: CASSRQVRGKNIQYF.

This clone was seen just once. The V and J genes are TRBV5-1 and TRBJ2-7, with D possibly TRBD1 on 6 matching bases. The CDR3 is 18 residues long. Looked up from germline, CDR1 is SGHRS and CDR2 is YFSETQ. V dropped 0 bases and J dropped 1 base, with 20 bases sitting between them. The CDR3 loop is CASSLGPLDRVVSYEQYF. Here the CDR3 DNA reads TGCGCCAGCAGCTTGGGGCCCTTGGACAGAGTAGTGTCCTACGAGCAGTACTTC.

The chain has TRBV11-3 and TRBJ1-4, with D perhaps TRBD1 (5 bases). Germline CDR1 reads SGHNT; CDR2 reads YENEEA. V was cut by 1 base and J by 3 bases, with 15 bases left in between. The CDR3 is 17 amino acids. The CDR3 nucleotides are TGTGCCAGCAGCTTAGGAAGTTGGGGCAGCTCTAATGAAAAACTGTTTTTT. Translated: CASSLGSWGSSNEKLFF.

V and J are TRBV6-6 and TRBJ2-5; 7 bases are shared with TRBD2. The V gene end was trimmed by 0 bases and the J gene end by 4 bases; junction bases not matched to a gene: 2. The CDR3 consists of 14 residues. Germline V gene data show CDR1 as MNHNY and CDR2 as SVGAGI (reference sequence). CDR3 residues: CASSYSGGGETQYF. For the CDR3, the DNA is TGTGCCAGCAGTTACTCGGGGGGGGGAGAGACCCAGTACTTC.

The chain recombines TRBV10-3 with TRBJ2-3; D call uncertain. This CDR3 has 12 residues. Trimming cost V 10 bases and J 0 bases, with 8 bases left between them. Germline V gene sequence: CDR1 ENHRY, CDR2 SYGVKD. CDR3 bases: TGTGCCACTAGGAGTAGCACAGATACGCAGTATTTT. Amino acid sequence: CATRSSTDTQYF.